This T cell receptor (beta chain) derives from a study of radiotherapy plus CTLA-4 blockade in lung cancer. This table comes from immunoSEQ multiplex PCR, and its TCRdb copy is limited to in-frame clones, with some not included. The data hold about 51,000 clones, with about 85% observed a single time. Trimming removed 4 bases from V and 7 bases from J; junction bases left unmatched: 7. The V gene's germline CDR1 is SQVTM and CDR2 ANQGSEA. The CDR3 has 13 amino acids. This clone has only a few counts. The sequencing here drew on peripheral blood, taken from a patient treated with radiotherapy plus ipilimumab. This chain connects TRBV29-1 to TRBJ2-4; 7 nucleotides align to TRBD2. The TCR sequence derives from a human donor with non-small cell lung cancer who had a complete response to radiotherapy plus ipilimumab. The CDR3 DNA sequence: TGCAGCGTTGGGGGGGGGAGTCGGAACATTCAGTACTTC. It encodes CSVGGGSRNIQYF.